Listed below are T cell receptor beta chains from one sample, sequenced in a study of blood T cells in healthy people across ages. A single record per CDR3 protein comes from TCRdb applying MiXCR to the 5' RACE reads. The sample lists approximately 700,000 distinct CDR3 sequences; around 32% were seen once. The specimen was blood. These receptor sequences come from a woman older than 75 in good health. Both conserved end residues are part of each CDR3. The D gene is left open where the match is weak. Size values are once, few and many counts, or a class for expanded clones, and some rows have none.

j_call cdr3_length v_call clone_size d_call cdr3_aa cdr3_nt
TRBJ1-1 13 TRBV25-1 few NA CASSETNPTEAFF TGTGCCAGCAGTGAGACAAACCCCACTGAAGCTTTCTTT
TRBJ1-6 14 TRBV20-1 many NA CSARATSPGSPLHF TGCAGTGCTAGAGCCACCTCCCCCGGTTCACCCCTCCACTTT
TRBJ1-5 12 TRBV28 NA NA CASMGGNQPQHF TGTGCCAGTATGGGGGGCAATCAGCCCCAGCATTTT
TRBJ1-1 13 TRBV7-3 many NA CASSYSWNTEAFF TGTGCCAGCAGCTACAGTTGGAACACTGAAGCTTTCTTT
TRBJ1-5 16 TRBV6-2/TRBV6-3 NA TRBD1 CASRATGQGVGQPRHF TGTGCCAGCAGGGCAACGGGACAGGGTGTCGGGCAGCCCCGGCATTTT
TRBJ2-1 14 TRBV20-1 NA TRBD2 CSASPSGGAYEQFF TGCAGTGCTAGCCCTAGCGGGGGGGCGTATGAGCAGTTCTTC
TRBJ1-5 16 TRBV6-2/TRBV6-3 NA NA CASSYGLGGNDQPQHF TGTGCCAGCAGTTACGGGTTGGGAGGGAACGATCAGCCCCAGCATTTT
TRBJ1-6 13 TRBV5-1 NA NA CASREGGDSPLHF TGCGCCAGCAGAGAAGGGGGTGATTCACCCCTCCACTTT
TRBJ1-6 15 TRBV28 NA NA CASSPASSYNSPLHF TGTGCCAGCAGTCCGGCGAGCTCCTATAATTCACCCCTCCACTTT
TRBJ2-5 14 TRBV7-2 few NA CASSLGGAPETQYF TGTGCCAGCAGCCTCGGAGGGGCGCCGGAGACCCAGTACTTC
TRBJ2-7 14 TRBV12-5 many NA CASGQGLLPYEQYF TGTGCTAGTGGTCAGGGGCTTTTACCCTACGAGCAGTACTTC
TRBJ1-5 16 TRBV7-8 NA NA CASSRTFSTPLGVQHF TGTGCCAGCAGCCGTACCTTTTCGACCCCCTTGGGGGTCCAGCATTTT
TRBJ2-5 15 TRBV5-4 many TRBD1 CASSTDRGQGETQYF TGTGCCAGCAGTACGGACAGGGGGCAAGGAGAGACCCAGTACTTC
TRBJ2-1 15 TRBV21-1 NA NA CASSQHRGLINEQFF TGTGCCAGCAGCCAACACAGGGGCCTGATCAATGAGCAGTTCTTC
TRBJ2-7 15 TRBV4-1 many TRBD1 CASSQGTGDPYEQYF TGCGCCAGCAGCCAAGGGACAGGGGATCCCTACGAGCAGTACTTC
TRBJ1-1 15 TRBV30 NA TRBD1 CAWSVGGWGNTEAFF TGTGCCTGGAGTGTAGGGGGCTGGGGGAACACTGAAGCTTTCTTT
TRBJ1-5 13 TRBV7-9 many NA CASSGQSNQPQHF TGTGCCAGCTCAGGACAGAGCAATCAGCCCCAGCATTTT
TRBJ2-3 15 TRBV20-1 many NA CSARRDSWYTDTQYF TGCAGTGCTAGACGCGACTCCTGGTACACAGATACGCAGTATTTT
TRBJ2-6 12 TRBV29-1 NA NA CSVGLGANVLTF TGCAGCGTCGGGTTGGGGGCCAACGTCCTGACTTTC
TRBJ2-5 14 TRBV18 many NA CASSPGHKKETQYF TGTGCCAGCTCACCCGGGCACAAGAAAGAGACCCAGTACTTC
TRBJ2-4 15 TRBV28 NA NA CASSQEALDGNIQYF TGTGCCAGCAGCCAAGAGGCACTAGATGGAAACATTCAGTACTTC
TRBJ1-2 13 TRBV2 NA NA CASRIGTGLGYTF TGTGCCAGCAGAATCGGGACTGGACTAGGCTACACCTTC
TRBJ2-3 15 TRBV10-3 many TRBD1 CAIATGQGGTDTQYF TGTGCCATTGCGACTGGACAGGGGGGGACAGATACGCAGTATTTT
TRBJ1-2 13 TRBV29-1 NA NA CSVGRTENYGYTF TGCAGCGTTGGACGGACGGAGAACTATGGCTACACCTTC
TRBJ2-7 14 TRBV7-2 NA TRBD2 CASAESGSGYEQYF TGTGCCAGCGCCGAGAGCGGGAGTGGGTACGAGCAGTACTTC
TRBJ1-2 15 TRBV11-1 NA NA CASSLEVDSVDGYTF TGTGCCAGCAGCTTAGAGGTGGACAGCGTCGATGGCTACACCTTC
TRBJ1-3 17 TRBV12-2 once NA CTSRLEGARDAGNTIYF TGTACAAGTCGCTTAGAGGGGGCACGGGACGCTGGAAACACCATATATTTT
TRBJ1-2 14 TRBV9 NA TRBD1 CASSARTGAYDYTF TGTGCCAGCAGCGCACGGACAGGGGCCTATGACTACACCTTC
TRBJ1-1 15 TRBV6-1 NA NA CASSEENRRGTEAFF TGTGCCAGCAGTGAAGAGAACAGGAGGGGCACTGAAGCTTTCTTT
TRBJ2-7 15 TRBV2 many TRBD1 CASSEAGGYTYEQYF TGTGCCAGCAGTGAGGCAGGGGGCTACACCTACGAGCAGTACTTC
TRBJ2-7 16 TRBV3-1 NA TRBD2 CASSQARTSGPYEQYF TGTGCCAGCAGCCAAGCGAGGACTAGCGGTCCCTACGAGCAGTACTTC
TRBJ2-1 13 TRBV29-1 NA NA CSVEIGAENEQFF TGCAGCGTTGAGATAGGAGCGGAGAATGAGCAGTTCTTC
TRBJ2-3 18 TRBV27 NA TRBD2 CASSLSIWDYSSTDTQYF TGTGCCAGCAGTTTATCAATTTGGGACTATTCCAGCACAGATACGCAGTATTTT
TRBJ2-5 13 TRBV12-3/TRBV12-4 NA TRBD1 CASRGQGVDEQYF TGTGCCAGCAGAGGACAGGGGGTTGATGAGCAGTACTTC
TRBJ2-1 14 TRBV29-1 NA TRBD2 CSVDETSGYNEQFF TGCAGCGTTGACGAGACTAGCGGTTACAATGAGCAGTTCTTC
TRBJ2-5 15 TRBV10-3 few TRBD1 CAIRFDRGDTETQYF TGTGCCATCAGATTCGACAGGGGGGATACAGAGACCCAGTACTTC
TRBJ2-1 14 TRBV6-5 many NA CASKRGATYNEQFF TGTGCCAGCAAACGGGGGGCCACCTACAATGAGCAGTTCTTC
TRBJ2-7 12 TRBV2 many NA CASSNVAYEQYF TGTGCCAGCAGCAACGTAGCCTACGAGCAGTACTTC
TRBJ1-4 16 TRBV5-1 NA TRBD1 CASSRTGGAANEKRFF TGCGCCAGCAGCAGGACAGGGGGCGCAGCTAATGAAAAACGGTTTTTT
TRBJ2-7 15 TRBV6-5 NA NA CASSYSRKIDYEQYF TGTGCCAGCAGTTACTCCCGGAAAATAGACTACGAGCAGTACTTC
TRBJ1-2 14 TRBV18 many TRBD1 CASSPWTGGNGYTF TGTGCCAGCTCACCTTGGACAGGGGGCAATGGCTACACCTTC
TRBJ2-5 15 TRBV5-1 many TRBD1 CASSRTGALGETQYF TGCGCCAGCAGCCGAACAGGGGCCCTCGGGGAGACCCAGTACTTC
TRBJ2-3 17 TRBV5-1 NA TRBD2 CASSLEASGGPTDTQYF TGCGCCAGCAGCTTGGAAGCTAGCGGGGGGCCCACAGATACGCAGTATTTT
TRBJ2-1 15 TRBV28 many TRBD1 CASNPSGGQTNEQFF TGTGCCAGCAATCCGTCAGGGGGCCAGACCAATGAGCAGTTCTTC
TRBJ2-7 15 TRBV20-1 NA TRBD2 CSASPAGRITYEQYF TGCAGTGCTAGTCCAGCGGGACGTATAACCTACGAGCAGTACTTC
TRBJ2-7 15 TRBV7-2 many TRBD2 CASSLALAVAYEQYF TGTGCCAGCAGCTTAGCCCTAGCGGTAGCCTACGAGCAGTACTTC
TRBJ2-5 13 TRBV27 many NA CASGGPNSETQYF TGTGCCAGTGGGGGGCCGAATAGTGAGACCCAGTACTTC
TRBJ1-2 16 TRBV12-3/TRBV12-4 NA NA CASTFRGVSYFYGYTF TGTGCCAGCACCTTCCGGGGTGTCTCCTATTTCTATGGCTACACCTTC
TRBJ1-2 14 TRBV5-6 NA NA CASSLQQVNYGYTF TGTGCCAGCAGCTTACAACAAGTTAACTATGGCTACACCTTC
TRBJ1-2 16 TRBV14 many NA CASSKIGPGGGYGYTF TGTGCCAGCAGCAAGATCGGGCCCGGGGGGGGCTATGGCTACACCTTC
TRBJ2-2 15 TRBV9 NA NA CASSVDPGKTGELFF TGTGCCAGCAGCGTAGATCCAGGGAAAACCGGGGAGCTGTTTTTT
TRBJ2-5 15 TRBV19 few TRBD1 CASSLGDRGRNEQYF TGTGCCAGTAGTCTCGGGGACAGGGGACGAAATGAGCAGTACTTC
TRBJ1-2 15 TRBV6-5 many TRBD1 CASSYDPTGNLGYTF TGTGCCAGCAGTTACGATCCGACAGGGAATCTAGGCTACACCTTC